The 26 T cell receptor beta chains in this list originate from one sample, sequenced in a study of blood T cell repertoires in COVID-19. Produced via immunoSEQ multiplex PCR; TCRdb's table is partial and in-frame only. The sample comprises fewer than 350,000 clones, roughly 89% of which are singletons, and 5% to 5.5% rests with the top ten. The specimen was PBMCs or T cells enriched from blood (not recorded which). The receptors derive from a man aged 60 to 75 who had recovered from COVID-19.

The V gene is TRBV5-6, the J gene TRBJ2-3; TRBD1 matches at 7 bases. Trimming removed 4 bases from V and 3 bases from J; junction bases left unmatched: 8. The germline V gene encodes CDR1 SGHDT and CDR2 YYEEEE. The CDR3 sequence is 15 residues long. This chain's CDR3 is CASSLVGTDTDTQYF. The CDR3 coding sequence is TGTGCCAGCAGCCTAGTAGGGACAGATACAGATACGCAGTATTTT.

The CDR3 loop is CASSPWGGDEKLFF. CDR3 in DNA: TGTGCCAGCAGCCCCTGGGGGGGGGATGAAAAACTGTTTTTT. The V gene is TRBV27, the J gene TRBJ1-4; possibly TRBD1 for D (5 bases). The CDR3 sequence is 14 residues long. CDR1 and CDR2 from the germline V gene are MNHEY and SMNVEV (reference sequence). Trimming took off 6 bases at V and 6 bases at J, with 14 bases between the two ends.

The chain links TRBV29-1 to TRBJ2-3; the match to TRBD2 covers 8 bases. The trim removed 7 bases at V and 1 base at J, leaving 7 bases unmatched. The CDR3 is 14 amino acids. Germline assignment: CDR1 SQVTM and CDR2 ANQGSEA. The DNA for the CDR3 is TGCAGCGCCGATGAGACTAGCGGCACAGATACGCAGTATTTT. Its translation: CSADETSGTDTQYF.

The chain's CDR3 is CASSAFTGIGYNEQFF. CDR3 DNA sequence: TGTGCCAGCAGTGCCTTCACAGGGATCGGGTACAATGAGCAGTTCTTC. V gene TRBV6-4 combines with J gene TRBJ2-1; possible D gene TRBD1, 6 bases. The CDR3 spans 16 residues. Trimming took off 4 bases at V and 4 bases at J, with 17 bases between the two ends. Germline V gives CDR1 MRHNA, CDR2 SNTAGT.

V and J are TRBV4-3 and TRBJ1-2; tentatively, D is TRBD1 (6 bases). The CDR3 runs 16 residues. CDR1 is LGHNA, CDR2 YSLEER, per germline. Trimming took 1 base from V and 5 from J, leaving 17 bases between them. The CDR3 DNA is TGCGCCAGCAGCCAAGGACGCTCAACTCAGGGGTATGGCTACACCTTC. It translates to CASSQGRSTQGYGYTF.

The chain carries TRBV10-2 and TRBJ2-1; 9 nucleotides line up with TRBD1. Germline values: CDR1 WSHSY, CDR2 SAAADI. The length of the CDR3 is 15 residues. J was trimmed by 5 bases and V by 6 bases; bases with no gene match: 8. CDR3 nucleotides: TGCGCCAGCAGAGGACGGGACAGGGACCACAATGAGCAGTTCTTC. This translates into CASRGRDRDHNEQFF.

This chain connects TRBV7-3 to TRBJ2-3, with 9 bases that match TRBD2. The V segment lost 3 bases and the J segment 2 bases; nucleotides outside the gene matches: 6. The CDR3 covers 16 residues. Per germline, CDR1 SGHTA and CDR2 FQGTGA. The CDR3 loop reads CASSLSAGGTTDTQYF. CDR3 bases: TGTGCCAGCAGCTTGTCTGCGGGAGGGACCACAGATACGCAGTATTTT.

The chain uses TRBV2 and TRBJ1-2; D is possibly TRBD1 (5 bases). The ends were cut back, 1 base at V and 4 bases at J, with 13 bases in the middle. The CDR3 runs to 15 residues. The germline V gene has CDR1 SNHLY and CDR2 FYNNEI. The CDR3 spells CASSEEGPVPYGYTF. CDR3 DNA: TGTGCCAGCAGTGAAGAGGGGCCAGTCCCCTATGGCTACACCTTC.

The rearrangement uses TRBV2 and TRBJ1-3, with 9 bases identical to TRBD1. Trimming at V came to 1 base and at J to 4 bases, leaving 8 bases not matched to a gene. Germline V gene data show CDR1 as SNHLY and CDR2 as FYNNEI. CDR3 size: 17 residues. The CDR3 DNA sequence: TGTGCCAGCAGTGAAGGTTATGGGACAGGGAGAGGAAACACCATATATTTT. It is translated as CASSEGYGTGRGNTIYF. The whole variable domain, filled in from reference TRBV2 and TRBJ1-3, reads EPEVTQTPSHQVTQMGQEVILRCVPISNHLYFYWYRQILGQKVEFLVSFYNNEISEKSEIFDDQFSVERPDGSNFTLKIRSTKLEDSAMYFCASSEGYGTGRGNTIYFGEGSWLTVV.

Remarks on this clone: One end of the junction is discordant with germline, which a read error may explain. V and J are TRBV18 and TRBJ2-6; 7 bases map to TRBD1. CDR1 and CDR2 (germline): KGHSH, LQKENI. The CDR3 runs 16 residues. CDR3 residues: CASSPQGSAGANVLTF. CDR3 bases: TGTGCCAGCTCCCCACAGGGGTCGGCTGGGGCCAACGTCCTGACTTTC.

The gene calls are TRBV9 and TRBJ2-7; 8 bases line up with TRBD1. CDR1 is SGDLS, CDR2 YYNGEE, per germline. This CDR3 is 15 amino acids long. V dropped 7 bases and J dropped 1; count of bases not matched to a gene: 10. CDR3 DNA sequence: TGTGCCAGCGGTCCCTCAGGGGGCGCATCCTACGAGCAGTACTTC. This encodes CASGPSGGASYEQYF. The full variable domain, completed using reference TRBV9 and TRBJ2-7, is DSGVTQTPKHLITATGQRVTLRCSPRSGDLSVYWYQQSLDQGLQFLIQYYNGEERAKGNILERFSAQQFPDLHSELNLSSLELGDSALYFCASGPSGGASYEQYFGPGTRLTVT.

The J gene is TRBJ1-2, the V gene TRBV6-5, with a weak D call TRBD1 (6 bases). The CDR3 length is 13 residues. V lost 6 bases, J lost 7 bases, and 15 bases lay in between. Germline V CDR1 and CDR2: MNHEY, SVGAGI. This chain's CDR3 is CASRPDRSGGYTF. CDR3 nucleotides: TGTGCCAGCAGGCCCGACAGGAGCGGTGGCTACACCTTC.

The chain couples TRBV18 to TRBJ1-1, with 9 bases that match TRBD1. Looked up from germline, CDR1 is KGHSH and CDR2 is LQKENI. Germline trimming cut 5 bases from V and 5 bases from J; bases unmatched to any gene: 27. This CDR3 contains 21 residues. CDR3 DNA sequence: TGTGCCAGCTCAAGCTTCCTAACTTTAGGACTCACAGGGGGCATGGGGACTGAAGCTTTCTTT. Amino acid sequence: CASSSFLTLGLTGGMGTEAFF.

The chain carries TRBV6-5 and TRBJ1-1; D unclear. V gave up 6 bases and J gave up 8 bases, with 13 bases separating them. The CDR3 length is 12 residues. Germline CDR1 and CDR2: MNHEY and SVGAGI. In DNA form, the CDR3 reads TGTGCCAGCAGACCGTCGTGGGCGGAAGCTTTCTTT. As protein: CASRPSWAEAFF.

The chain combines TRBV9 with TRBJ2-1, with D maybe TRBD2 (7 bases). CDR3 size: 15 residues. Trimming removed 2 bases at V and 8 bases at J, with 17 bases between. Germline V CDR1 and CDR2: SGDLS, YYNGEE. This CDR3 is CASSVAAGAGYEQFF. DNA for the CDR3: TGTGCCAGCAGCGTGGCCGCGGGGGCGGGATATGAGCAGTTCTTC.

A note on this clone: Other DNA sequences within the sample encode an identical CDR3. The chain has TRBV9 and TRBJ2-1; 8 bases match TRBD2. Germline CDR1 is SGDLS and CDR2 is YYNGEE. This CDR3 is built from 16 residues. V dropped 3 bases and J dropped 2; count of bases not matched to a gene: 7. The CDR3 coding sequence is TGTGCCAGCAGCGGAGCCAGCGGGAGAACCTACAATGAGCAGTTCTTC. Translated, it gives CASSGASGRTYNEQFF.

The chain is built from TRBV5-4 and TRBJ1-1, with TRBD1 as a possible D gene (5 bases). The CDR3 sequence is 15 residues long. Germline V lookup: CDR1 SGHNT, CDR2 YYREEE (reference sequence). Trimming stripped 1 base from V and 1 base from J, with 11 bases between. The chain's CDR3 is CASSLNRGGNTEAFF. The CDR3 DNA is TGTGCCAGCAGCTTGAATAGGGGAGGGAACACTGAAGCTTTCTTT.

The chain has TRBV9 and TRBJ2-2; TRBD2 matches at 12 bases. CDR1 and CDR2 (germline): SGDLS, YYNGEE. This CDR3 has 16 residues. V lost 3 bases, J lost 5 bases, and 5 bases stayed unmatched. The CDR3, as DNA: TGTGCCAGCAGCGCCGTAACTAGCGGGAGGACCGGGGAGCTGTTTTTT. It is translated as CASSAVTSGRTGELFF.

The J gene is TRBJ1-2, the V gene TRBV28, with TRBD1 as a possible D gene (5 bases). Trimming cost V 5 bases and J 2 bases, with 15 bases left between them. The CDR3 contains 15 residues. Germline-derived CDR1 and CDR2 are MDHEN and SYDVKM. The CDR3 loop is CASSGVLGLNYGYTF. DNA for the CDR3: TGTGCCAGCAGTGGAGTCCTGGGACTCAACTATGGCTACACCTTC.

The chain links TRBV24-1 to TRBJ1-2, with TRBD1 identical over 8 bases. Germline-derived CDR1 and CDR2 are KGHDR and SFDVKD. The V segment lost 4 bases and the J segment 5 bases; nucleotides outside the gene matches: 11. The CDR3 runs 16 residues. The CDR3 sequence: CATSDPRTGGLYGYTF. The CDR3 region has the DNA TGTGCCACCAGTGACCCTCGAACAGGGGGTTTATATGGCTACACCTTC.

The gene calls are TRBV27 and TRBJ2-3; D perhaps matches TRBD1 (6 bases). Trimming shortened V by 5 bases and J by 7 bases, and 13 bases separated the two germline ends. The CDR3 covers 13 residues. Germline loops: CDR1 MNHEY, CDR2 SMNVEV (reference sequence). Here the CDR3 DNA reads TGTGCCAGCAGTGCATCGACAGGATATACGCAGTATTTT. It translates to CASSASTGYTQYF.

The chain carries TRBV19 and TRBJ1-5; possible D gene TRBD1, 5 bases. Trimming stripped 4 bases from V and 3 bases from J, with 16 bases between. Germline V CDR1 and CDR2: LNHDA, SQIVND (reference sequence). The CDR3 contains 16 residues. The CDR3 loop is CASSRSRGNDNQPQHF. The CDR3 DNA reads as TGTGCCAGTAGTAGGAGTAGGGGTAATGACAATCAGCCCCAGCATTTT.

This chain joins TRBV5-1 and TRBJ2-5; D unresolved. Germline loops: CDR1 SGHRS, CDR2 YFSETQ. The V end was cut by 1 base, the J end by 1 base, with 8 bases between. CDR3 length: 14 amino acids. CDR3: CASSLLAVQETQYF. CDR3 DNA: TGCGCCAGCAGCTTGTTGGCTGTCCAAGAGACCCAGTACTTC. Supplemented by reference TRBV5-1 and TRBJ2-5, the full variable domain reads KAGVTQTPRYLIKTRGQQVTLSCSPISGHRSVSWYQQTPGQGLQFLFEYFSETQRNKGNFPGRFSGRQFSNSRSEMNVSTLELGDSALYLCASSLLAVQETQYFGPGTRLLVL.

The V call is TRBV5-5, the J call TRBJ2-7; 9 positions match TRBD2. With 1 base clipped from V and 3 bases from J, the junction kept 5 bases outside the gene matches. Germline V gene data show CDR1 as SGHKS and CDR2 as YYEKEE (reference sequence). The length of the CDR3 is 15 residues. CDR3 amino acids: CASSLRLAGIYEQYF. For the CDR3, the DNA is TGTGCCAGCAGCTTGCGGCTAGCGGGGATCTACGAGCAGTACTTC.

The CDR3 here is CASGRDMGSNQPQHF. As DNA, the CDR3 is TGTGCCAGCGGCAGGGACATGGGAAGCAATCAGCCCCAGCATTTT. This chain uses TRBV2 with TRBJ1-5; D is possibly TRBD1 (6 bases). The CDR3 has 15 residues. V was pared by 8 bases and J by 1 base, with 15 bases between. Looked up from germline, CDR1 is SNHLY and CDR2 is FYNNEI.

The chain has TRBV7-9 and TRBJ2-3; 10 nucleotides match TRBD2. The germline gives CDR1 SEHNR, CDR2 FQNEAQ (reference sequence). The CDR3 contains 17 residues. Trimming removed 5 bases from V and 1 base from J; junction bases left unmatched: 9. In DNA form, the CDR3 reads TGTGCCAGCAGCCCGGGACTAGCGTCCCGAGGCACAGATACGCAGTATTTT. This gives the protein CASSPGLASRGTDTQYF.